This T cell receptor (beta chain) comes out of a study of shared clonotypes between healthy human individuals (TCRdb year 2020). Describing the broader study: A few men and two women, aged 18 to 49 years, made up the cohort. To estimate repertoire size and how much clonotypes are shared between individuals, the study performed deep sequencing of blood TCR repertoires from roughly five healthy adults. To increase sequencing depth and limit assay-specific biases, different laboratories used diverse techniques to prepare libraries and sequence TCR repertoires. Each donor's leukapheresis produced roughly between roughly 0.9 and 8.9 billion PBMCs. What the work shows at the level of the full study, not this receptor alone: Because the study included a small number of donors, the genetic and exposure-history diversity represented was limited. Sampling was restricted to blood, and TCR repertoires in tissue are likely to differ from TCR repertoires in blood. Pairwise subsampling led to the expectation that sequencing depth would affect the degree of clonotype sharing among donors.

Note on this clone: The antigen it recognizes is unknown. This sequence may be a read error, since a much larger clone differs from it by one base.

CDR1 and CDR2, per the germline V gene, are SGHRS and YFSETQ. The CDR3 holds 18 amino acids from the cysteine to the phenylalanine. The kept DNA is CDR3 alone, 54 bases in frame from the first base. Using the deep immunoSEQ assay, TCR CDR3 regions were amplified from genomic DNA by multiplex PCR. Extracted genomic DNA from each cell subset was distributed evenly across all wells of several immunoSEQ 96-well plates, and each plate was treated as a replicate. For unsorted PBMC, roughly 300 ng of genomic DNA, equivalent to 25,000 to 35,000 T cell genomes, went into each replicate PCR. Unsorted PBMC genomic DNA was sequenced across ten immunoSEQ deep assay plates. The purified libraries were quantified using a Qubit 3.0 fluorometer, sized with a Bioanalyzer 2100, and then quantified again using the KAPA Library Quantification kit. Each immunoSEQ 96-well plate was sequenced on its own single-read 150-cycle Illumina NextSeq 550 flow cell. As for how the authors treated the data: Because the immunoSEQ output included only junctional sequences and no quality scores, the filtering could not be the same as the filtering used for full-length reads. To assign V/J genes and CDR3, sequences were annotated against IMGT germline references using PyIR, a Python wrapper for IgBLAST v1.9. Reads with weak V/J assignments (E-value above 1e-6), missing CDR3, stop codons, out-of-frame junctions, or ambiguous translated residues were removed. V3J clonotypes were defined as sequences sharing an identical inferred V gene, J gene, and CDR3 amino acid sequence. Percentage overlap between repertoires was computed as shared unique clonotypes divided by the size of the smaller repertoire. Richness of each repertoire was evaluated using RTK rarefaction, the Chao1 estimator, and Recon v2.1 estimates of unobserved clonotypes. TCRdb retrieved this table from immuneACCESS and kept in-frame rearrangements only. Not all clones are present; in checked studies, unresolved V genes account for under half, and no reason is known for the remainder. For V, J and clone size, that table is used; D and trimming come from the DNA. The sample includes 490,000 or so clones, with 70% to 80% observed a single time. 10% to 15% of the sample belongs to the ten largest clones.

The donors were healthy, HIV-negative adults who had no recently reported acute infections or vaccinations. All donors were Caucasian adults living in Nashville, Tennessee, USA. For unsorted samples, 70 million to 95 million PBMCs were counted, and genomic DNA was extracted using the QIAamp DNA Blood Mini kit. Blood was collected by leukapheresis, and PBMCs were isolated by Ficoll-Histopaque density gradient centrifugation and then cryopreserved in liquid nitrogen vapor phase. Recombination joined TRBV5-1 with TRBJ1-2; the D gene remains uncertain. The receptor comes from a woman aged 35 to 49 in good health. Some clones in this sample may be carry-over from other donors' samples. The specimen sequenced was PBMCs. The DNA sequence follows: TGCGCCAGCAGCTTGCCCCTAAGGTCCGGGTCCCAAAACTATGGCCACACCTTC. Its protein reads: CASSLPLRSGSQNYGHTF.